This T cell receptor beta chain was identified in a study of T cells after yellow fever vaccination (dated by TCRdb to between 2018 and 2021). Regarding the research as a whole: Staining for CD3, CD45RA, CCR7 and CD95 was used to sort memory subsets (EM, EMRA, CM and Tscm) on a BD FACS Aria III. The SMART-Seq v4 Ultra Low Input RNA kit was used to prepare libraries from fractions with low cell numbers. To follow T-cell clones before and after primary and booster YFV17D yellow fever vaccination, bulk TCR alpha and beta repertoires were sequenced over time. Two healthy male donors, one aged 18 to 30 and one aged 30 to 40 years, were included in the cohort. Blood was collected at multiple timepoints before and after primary and secondary immunization, and bulk PBMC replicates and cell subsets were isolated. Memory subsets were sorted on days 0, 15 and 45 and at 18 months after primary vaccination, and on days 0, 15 and 45 after the 30-year booster.

TCR cDNA was made using 5'RACE template switching, a step that added a universal primer site and unique molecular identifiers. Priming of cDNA synthesis was performed from both the TCR alpha and TCR beta constant segments. Library amplification involved two PCR steps, and the second step added sample barcodes and sequencing adapters. Sequencing of libraries was done on Illumina HiSeq 2500 (2x100 bp) or NovaSeq (2x150 bp). In the original analysis: Demultiplexing of reads and collapsing into UMI consensus sequences were performed with MIGEC, and V(D)J alignment was carried out with MiXCR. Vaccine-responding clonotypes were defined with edgeR using replicate PBMC samples, requiring FDR below 0.01 and a log2 fold change above 5 up to day 15. CD4 or CD8 identity was assigned to each bulk clonotype according to whether the clonotype was present at higher abundance in the sequenced CD4 repertoire or the sequenced CD8 repertoire. To estimate the distribution of each clone across memory phenotypes, clonotype frequencies in memory subsets were weighted by FACS-sorted cell numbers. In-frame beta chains were kept once TCRdb had trimmed the public reads at Q25 with fastp and called clones with MiXCR. Each CDR3 protein appears once, grouped with its most common genes and DNA. The V and J calls were determined by TCRdb, not by the authors. Counted in this sample were fewer than 35,000 distinct CDR3 sequences; roughly a tenth of them appeared once. The top ten constitute less than 15% of the sample.

Measured from the cysteine to the phenylalanine, the CDR3 is 14 residues long. Just the 42-base CDR3 DNA is kept, in frame starting at base 1. V is pruned by 5 bases and J by 6 bases, leaving 6 bases of the junction without a gene match. What the treatment or condition label conveys for this sample: live attenuated yellow fever vaccine strain. A standard Ficoll-Paque protocol was used to isolate PBMCs from peripheral blood. RNA from sorted memory subsets was extracted with the RNeasy Micro Kit. The paper's findings and limits, for the study overall: Compared with the primary T-cell response, the secondary T-cell response was weaker but faster, peaking on day 5 rather than day 15. Because abundant contaminating clonotypes from the bulk population could be contained in FACS-sorted repertoires, computational filtering was required. In the sorted memory subsets on day 0, nearly all of the vaccine-responding clonotypes fell below detection. Most clones expanded after primary vaccination (about 96% of CD4 and 88% of CD8) were re-detected after the booster, suggesting that broad memory maintenance occurred. Only two donors were included in the study, so the extent to which the findings can be generalized is limited. A small share of clonotypes occurred in both CD4 and CD8 compartments, likely arising from convergent recombination.

This clonotype has a count of ten or more. No much larger clone is present one base from it, and per-base qualities are unavailable. Sample: PBMCs, either bulk or a sorted T-cell subset (CD4+, CD8+, memory, or dextramer-sorted; not recorded which), taken around 15 days after the first yellow fever vaccination. The rearrangement joined TRBV12-3 or TRBV12-4 to TRBJ2-5, and 10 junctional nucleotides match TRBD1. The clonotype originates from a man younger than 35 who received the YFV17D yellow fever vaccine. The DNA sequence follows: TGTGCCAGCAGTCAAGGACAGGGGGGCAAGACCCAGTACTTC. This is translated as CASSQGQGGKTQYF.